This record looks at one T cell receptor beta chain sequence and its context. This entry belongs to a study of blood T cells in healthy people across ages. CDR1 and CDR2 (germline): KGHSH, LQKENI. The CDR3 has 13 residues. Primed by a sample-barcoded 5' primer and a J-beta primer mix, a second PCR proceeded for 7 to 11 cycles. Per sample, CDR3-containing paired-end reads numbered at least 2.5 million. Using its own MiXCR run on the 5' RACE reads, TCRdb lists one record per CDR3 protein. The repertoire holds about 570,000 distinct CDR3 sequences, with approximately 25% as singletons. This receptor was obtained from a woman in her 70s in good health. The V call is TRBV18, the J call TRBJ2-5, with TRBD2 matching over 8 bases. The DNA end favors TRBJ2-1, so the J call may be wrong. The sample consisted of blood. CDR3 nucleotide sequence: TGTGCCAGCTCTCGAGCGGGGGATCCTGAGCAGTTCTTC. Its translation is CASSRAGDPEQFF.